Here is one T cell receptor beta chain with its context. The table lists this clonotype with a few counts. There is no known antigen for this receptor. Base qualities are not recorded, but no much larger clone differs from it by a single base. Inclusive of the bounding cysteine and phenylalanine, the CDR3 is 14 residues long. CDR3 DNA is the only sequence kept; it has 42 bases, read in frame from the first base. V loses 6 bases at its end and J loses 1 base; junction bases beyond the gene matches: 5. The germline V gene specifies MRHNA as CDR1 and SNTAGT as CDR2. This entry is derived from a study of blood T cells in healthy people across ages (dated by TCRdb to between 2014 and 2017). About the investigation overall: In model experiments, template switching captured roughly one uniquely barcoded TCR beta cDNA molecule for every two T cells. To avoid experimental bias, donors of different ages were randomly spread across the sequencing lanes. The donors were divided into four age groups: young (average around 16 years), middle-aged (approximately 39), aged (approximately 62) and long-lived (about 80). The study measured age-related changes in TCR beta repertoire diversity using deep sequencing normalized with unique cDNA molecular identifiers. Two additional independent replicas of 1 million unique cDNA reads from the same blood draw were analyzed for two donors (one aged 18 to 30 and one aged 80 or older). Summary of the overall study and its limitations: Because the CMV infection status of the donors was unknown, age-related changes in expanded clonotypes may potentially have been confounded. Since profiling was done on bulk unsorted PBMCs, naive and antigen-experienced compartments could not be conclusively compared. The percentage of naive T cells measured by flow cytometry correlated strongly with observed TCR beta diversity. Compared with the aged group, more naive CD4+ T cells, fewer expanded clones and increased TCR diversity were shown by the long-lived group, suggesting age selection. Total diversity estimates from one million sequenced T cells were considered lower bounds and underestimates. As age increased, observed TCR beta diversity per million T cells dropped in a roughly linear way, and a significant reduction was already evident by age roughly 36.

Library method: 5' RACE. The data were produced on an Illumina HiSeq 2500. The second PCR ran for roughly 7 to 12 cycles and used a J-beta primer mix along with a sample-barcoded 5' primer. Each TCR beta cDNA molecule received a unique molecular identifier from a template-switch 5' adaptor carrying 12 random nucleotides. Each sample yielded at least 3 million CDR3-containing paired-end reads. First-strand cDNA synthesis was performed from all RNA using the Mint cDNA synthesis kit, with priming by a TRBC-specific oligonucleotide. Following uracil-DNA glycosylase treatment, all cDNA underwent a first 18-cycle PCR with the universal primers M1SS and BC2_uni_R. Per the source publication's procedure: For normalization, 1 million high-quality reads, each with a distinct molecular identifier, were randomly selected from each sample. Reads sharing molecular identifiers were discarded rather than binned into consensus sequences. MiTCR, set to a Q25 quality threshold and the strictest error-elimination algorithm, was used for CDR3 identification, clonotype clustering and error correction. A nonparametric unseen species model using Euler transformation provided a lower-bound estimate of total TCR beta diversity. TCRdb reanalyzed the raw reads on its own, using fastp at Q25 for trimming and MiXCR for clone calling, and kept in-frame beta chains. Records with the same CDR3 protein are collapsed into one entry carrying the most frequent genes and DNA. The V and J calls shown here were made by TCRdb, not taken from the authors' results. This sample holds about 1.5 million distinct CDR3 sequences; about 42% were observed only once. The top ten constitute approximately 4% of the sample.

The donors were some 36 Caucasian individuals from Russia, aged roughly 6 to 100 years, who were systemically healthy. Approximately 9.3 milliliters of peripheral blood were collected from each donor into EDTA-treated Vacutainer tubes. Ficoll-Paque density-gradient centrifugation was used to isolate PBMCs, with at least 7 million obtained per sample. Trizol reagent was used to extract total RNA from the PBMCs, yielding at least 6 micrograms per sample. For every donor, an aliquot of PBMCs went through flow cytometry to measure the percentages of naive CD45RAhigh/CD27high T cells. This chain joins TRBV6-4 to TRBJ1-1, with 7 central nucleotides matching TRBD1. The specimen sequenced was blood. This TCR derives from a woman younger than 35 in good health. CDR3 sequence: CASRPDRENTEAFF. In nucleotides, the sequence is TGTGCCAGCAGACCTGACAGGGAGAACACTGAAGCTTTCTTT.